This T cell receptor beta chain was recorded in a study of shared T cell receptors in the human thymus. Only in-frame clones appear in the TCRdb table, and some are missing; sequencing was by immunoSEQ multiplex PCR. The sample has 500,000 to 550,000 clones; approximately 78% are singletons. These data also featured in a second study, about human thymus T cells. That report adds: Corrective cardiac operations yielded the resected thymus tissue.

The sequence derives from a boy in the first two years of life with a congenital heart defect. The sequenced sample consisted of thymocytes.

For the CDR3, the DNA is TGTGCCAGCAGTCGACGGACAGGGGGTCCTAGCACAGATACGCAGTATTTT. Amino acids: CASSRRTGGPSTDTQYF. V usage is TRBV28 and J usage is TRBJ2-3; 10 bases are a match to TRBD1. CDR1 is MDHEN and CDR2 is SYDVKM in the germline V gene. This CDR3 contains 17 residues. The J segment lost 0 bases and the V segment lost 5 bases, leaving 8 bases of the junction unmatched.